The rows below give T cell receptor beta chains drawn from one sample of a study of T cell changes during pregnancy in multiple sclerosis. TCRdb's copy holds only in-frame clones and misses some; the assay was immunoSEQ multiplex PCR. Of around 62,000 clones listed, 80% to 90% are singletons. The specimen comprised peripheral blood, sampled in the first trimester of pregnancy. Receptors were obtained from a female donor with multiple sclerosis, enrolled in a pregnancy study. The CDR3 runs from the conserved cysteine through the conserved F or W. The D gene is left open where the match is weak. Some rows mark clone size as missing; the rest say once, few, many or name a class of expanded clone.

>-|TRBV30|TRBJ1-6|-
CAWSLMSSYNSPLHF
TGTGCCTGGAGTCTGATGAGCTCCTATAATTCACCCCTCCACTTT
>TRBD1|TRBV2|TRBJ1-2|few
CASSDIGRQGRSNYGYTF
TGTGCCAGCAGTGACATTGGAAGACAGGGACGATCTAACTATGGCTACACCTTC
>-|TRBV28|TRBJ1-1|-
CASSANRESAFF
TGTGCCAGCAGCGCCAACAGGGAGTCAGCTTTCTTT
>-|TRBV27|TRBJ1-2|-
CASSPPTVSYGYTF
TGTGCCAGCAGTCCCCCGACAGTATCCTATGGCTACACCTTC
>TRBD1|TRBV18|TRBJ1-2|-
CASSPTGQTNYGYTF
TGTGCCAGCTCACCAACGGGACAGACTAACTATGGCTACACCTTC
>-|TRBV5-1|TRBJ2-1|-
CASSGRTESYNEQFF
TGCGCCAGCAGCGGGAGGACGGAGAGCTACAATGAGCAGTTCTTC
>TRBD2|TRBV9|TRBJ2-2|-
CASSVGPAGGPGGTGELFF
TGTGCCAGCAGCGTAGGGCCAGCGGGGGGCCCCGGAGGGACCGGGGAGCTGTTTTTT
>TRBD1|TRBV30|TRBJ1-5|-
CAWRGQDGQPQHF
TGTGCCTGGAGGGGACAGGATGGTCAGCCCCAGCATTTT
>-|TRBV5-1|TRBJ2-7|-
CASSVGQSREQYF
TGCGCCAGCAGCGTTGGACAGTCCCGCGAGCAGTACTTC
>-|TRBV6-4|TRBJ2-2|-
CASSTAVTGELFF
TGTGCCAGCAGCACTGCGGTCACCGGGGAGCTGTTTTTT
>-|TRBV19|TRBJ1-1|-
CASSMVDKNTEAFF
TGTGCCAGTAGTATGGTCGACAAGAACACTGAAGCTTTCTTT
>TRBD1|TRBV6-4|TRBJ2-6|-
CASSGTGGAGANVLTF
TGTGCCAGCAGTGGGACAGGGGGCGCTGGGGCCAACGTCCTGACTTTC
>-|TRBV27|TRBJ2-7|few
CASSLGAGLSSYEQYF
TGTGCCAGCAGTTTAGGGGCGGGGCTTAGCTCCTACGAGCAGTACTTC
>-|TRBV6-1|TRBJ2-7|-
CASSEAPGQQGTYEQYF
TGTGCCAGCAGTGAAGCGCCTGGGCAGCAGGGTACCTACGAGCAGTACTTC
>-|TRBV4-1|TRBJ2-7|-
CASSPAIPPGSYEQYF
TGCGCCAGCAGCCCTGCGATCCCCCCCGGCTCCTACGAGCAGTACTTC
>TRBD2|TRBV19|TRBJ2-1|-
CATTSGGSYNEQFF
TGTGCCACCACGTCGGGAGGGTCATACAATGAGCAGTTCTTC